The sequence of this T cell receptor (beta chain) was determined in a study of OX40 agonist ivuxolimab in advanced cancers. Study at large: Males comprised around 78% of the group, whose mean age was approximately 60 years (range about 23 to 80). Two cutaneous melanoma patients and one hepatocellular carcinoma patient, three in all, had partial responses.

A note on this clone: Its specificity is not known.

The study, taken as a whole, reports: There were, on average, more expanded clones in CD8+ T cells than in CD4+.

CDR3 length: 17 residues. With 4 bases clipped from V and 2 bases from J, the junction kept 15 bases outside the gene matches. Germline CDR1 reads SGHRS; CDR2 reads YFSETQ. The method was immunoSEQ multiplex PCR; TCRdb's version includes in-frame clones alone and lacks a portion of them. The sample has approximately 82,000 clones; just over 85% are singletons. The receptor comes from an adult with an advanced solid tumor such as melanoma, head and neck, liver or kidney cancer. The sequences come from CD4+ or CD8+ T cells sorted from blood, collected in a trial of the OX40 agonist ivuxolimab. The chain combines TRBV5-1 with TRBJ2-7, with 7 bases identical to TRBD2. The CDR3 loop is CASSENPGGGSPYEQYF. In DNA form, the CDR3 reads TGCGCCAGCAGCGAAAACCCCGGCGGGGGTTCCCCCTACGAGCAGTACTTC. The whole variable domain, remainder taken from reference TRBV5-1 and TRBJ2-7, is KAGVTQTPRYLIKTRGQQVTLSCSPISGHRSVSWYQQTPGQGLQFLFEYFSETQRNKGNFPGRFSGRQFSNSRSEMNVSTLELGDSALYLCASSENPGGGSPYEQYFGPGTRLTVT.